This is a list of T cell receptor beta chains from one sample in a study of blood T cell repertoires in COVID-19. Repertoires were generated with immunoSEQ multiplex PCR, while TCRdb's copy carries only in-frame clones and drops some. This sample has 250,000 to 300,000 clones, with 88% found just once. The sequenced material came from peripheral blood. All receptors derive from a woman in her twenties or thirties with COVID-19, enrolled during active disease. The CDR3 runs from the conserved cysteine through the conserved F or W. The order of the fields is CDR3 length, J gene, D gene, V gene, clone size, CDR3 DNA, CDR3 protein. D genes are given only for firm matches. Size is stated for part of the rows, as once, few or many counts, or as a class when the clone is expanded.

15 TRBJ1-6 - TRBV28 - TGTGCCAGCAGTTCCAGGGGTGGTATGAATTCACCCCTCCACTTT CASSSRGGMNSPLHF
14 TRBJ2-2 - TRBV10-3 - TGTGCCATCCGGTACACGGGACAAACCGGGGAGCTGTTTTTT CAIRYTGQTGELFF
11 TRBJ2-3 TRBD1 TRBV6-5 - TGTGCCAGCCAACAGGGGGATACGCAGTATTTT CASQQGDTQYF
13 TRBJ2-2 - TRBV12-3/TRBV12-4 - TGTGCCAGCAGTAATCCAAACACCGGGGAGCTGTTTTTT CASSNPNTGELFF
16 TRBJ2-1 TRBD2 TRBV4-1 - TGCGCCAGCAGCGACCGAGGACTAGCGGGAGGCAATGAGCAGTTCTTC CASSDRGLAGGNEQFF
15 TRBJ2-1 TRBD2 TRBV10-1 once TGCGCCAGCAGCACCGGGACTAGCGGAAACAATGAGCAGTTCTTC CASSTGTSGNNEQFF
14 TRBJ1-1 - TRBV29-1 - TGCAGCGTTGAAGCTGGGCGAGCGGACACTGAAGCTTTCTTT CSVEAGRADTEAFF
13 TRBJ2-2 - TRBV7-3 - TGTGCCAGCAGCCCTAGACAGAACGGGGAGCTGTTTTTT CASSPRQNGELFF
16 TRBJ2-5 TRBD2 TRBV5-1 - TGCGCCAGCAGCTTATCTAGCGGGAGTGGACAAGAGACCCAGTACTTC CASSLSSGSGQETQYF
16 TRBJ1-4 - TRBV7-8 - TGTGCCAGCAGCTACGGACAGCGTATAACTAATGAAAAACTGTTTTTT CASSYGQRITNEKLFF
21 TRBJ2-1 TRBD2 TRBV4-2 - TGTGCCAGCAGCCCGAGGGTGCCCGGGACTAGCGGGAGGGGGTCCTACAATGAGCAGTTCTTC CASSPRVPGTSGRGSYNEQFF
15 TRBJ1-1 - TRBV10-3 - TGTGCCATCAGTGAGAGGCAGGGTGGGAACACTGAAGCTTTCTTT CAISERQGGNTEAFF
17 TRBJ1-4 TRBD1 TRBV5-8 - TGTGCCAGCAGCACGCCGGGACAGTGGGCAACTAATGAAAAACTGTTTTTT CASSTPGQWATNEKLFF
13 TRBJ1-1 - TRBV5-1 - TGCGCCAGCAGCTTTACCCCGGACACTGAAGCTTTCTTT CASSFTPDTEAFF
13 TRBJ1-5 - TRBV12-3/TRBV12-4 - TGTGCCAGCAGTCGTTCCCTCAATCAGCCCCAGCATTTT CASSRSLNQPQHF
15 TRBJ1-1 TRBD1 TRBV28 - TGTGCCAGCAAGACAGGGGCCCCTTCGAACACTGAAGCTTTCTTT CASKTGAPSNTEAFF
16 TRBJ1-5 - TRBV30 - TGTGCCTGGAGTGTAGGGGCAGGGATCTTCAATCAGCCCCAGCATTTT CAWSVGAGIFNQPQHF
15 TRBJ2-7 - TRBV30 many TGTGCCTGGAGTCCCCCGGTTGTGGGGGGCTACGAGCAGTACTTC CAWSPPVVGGYEQYF
15 TRBJ1-2 - TRBV10-3 - TGTGCCATCAGTGGGAGGGAGGGTCCCAACTATGGCTACACCTTC CAISGREGPNYGYTF
16 TRBJ2-7 - TRBV4-1 once TGCGCCAGCAGCCACCCTGGCGGGGCGGTCTCCTACGAGCAGTACTTC CASSHPGGAVSYEQYF
14 TRBJ2-7 - TRBV5-1 - TGCGCCAGCAGCTTGCTGGGGGCGTTGGACGAGCAGTACTTC CASSLLGALDEQYF
14 TRBJ2-3 - TRBV7-3 - TGTGCCAGCAGCGCAGGGGAAAGCACAGATACGCAGTATTTT CASSAGESTDTQYF
17 TRBJ2-7 TRBD2 TRBV4-3 - TGCGCCAGCAGCCAAGATTTTGCGGGAGGTCTTACCTACGAGCAGTACTTC CASSQDFAGGLTYEQYF
14 TRBJ2-7 - TRBV4-3 - TGCGCCAGCAGCCAACAAGACAGACGGGCCGAGCAGTACTTC CASSQQDRRAEQYF
12 TRBJ1-2 TRBD1 TRBV28 - TGTGCCAGCAGCCAACAGGGGAGTGGCTACACCTTC CASSQQGSGYTF
15 TRBJ2-5 TRBD2 TRBV27 - TGTGCCAGCAGTTTACTCGGACGGGAGGGAGAGACCCAGTACTTC CASSLLGREGETQYF
14 TRBJ1-1 - TRBV5-1 - TGCGCCAGCAGCTTGGTGGCAGGGAACACTGAAGCTTTCTTT CASSLVAGNTEAFF
15 TRBJ1-6 TRBD1 TRBV27 - TGTGCCAGCTCTCCTTCGACAGGGATGTATTCACCCCTCCACTTT CASSPSTGMYSPLHF
13 TRBJ2-1 TRBD2 TRBV30 - TGTGCCTGGAGTACTAGCGGGGGGGCGGAGCAGTTCTTC CAWSTSGGAEQFF
19 TRBJ1-3 TRBD1 TRBV15 - TGTGCCACCAGCAACCCAAGGTCGGGACAGGGGGGCTCTGGAAACACCATATATTTT CATSNPRSGQGGSGNTIYF
18 TRBJ1-4 TRBD1 TRBV7-9 - TGTGCCAGCAGCTTAGCGACTCGACCGGGACAGTATGATGAAAAACTATTTTTT CASSLATRPGQYDEKLFF
11 TRBJ2-1 - TRBV6-5 - TGTGCCAGCACCAAGGCGGGGGAGCAGTTCTTC CASTKAGEQFF
14 TRBJ2-3 - TRBV10-1 - TGCGCCAGCAGACAGGACAGAGGAACAGATACGCAGTATTTT CASRQDRGTDTQYF